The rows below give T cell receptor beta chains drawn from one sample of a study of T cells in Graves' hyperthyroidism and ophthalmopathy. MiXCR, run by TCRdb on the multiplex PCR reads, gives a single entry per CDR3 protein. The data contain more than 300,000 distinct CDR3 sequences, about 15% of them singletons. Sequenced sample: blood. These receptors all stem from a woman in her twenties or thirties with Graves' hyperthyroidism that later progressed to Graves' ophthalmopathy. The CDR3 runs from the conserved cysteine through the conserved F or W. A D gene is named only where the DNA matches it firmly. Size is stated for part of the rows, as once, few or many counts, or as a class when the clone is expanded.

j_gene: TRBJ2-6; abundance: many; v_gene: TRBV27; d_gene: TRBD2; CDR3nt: TGTGCCAGCAGAAGGCTGGGACTAGCGGGAGGAACCGGGGCCAACGTCCTGACTTTC; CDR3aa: CASRRLGLAGGTGANVLTF
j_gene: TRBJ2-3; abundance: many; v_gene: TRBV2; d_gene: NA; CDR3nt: TGTGGAAGCAAGCCTGACACAGATACGCAGTATTTT; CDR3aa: CGSKPDTDTQYF
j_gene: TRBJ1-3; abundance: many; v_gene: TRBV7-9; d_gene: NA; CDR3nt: TGTGCCAGCTCCGCCAGGAGCTCTGGAAACACCATATATTTT; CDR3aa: CASSARSSGNTIYF
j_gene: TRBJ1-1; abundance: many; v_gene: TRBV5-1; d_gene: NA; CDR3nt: TGTGCCAGCAGTTTATCGCTAGGGAACACTGAAGCTTTCTTT; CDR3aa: CASSLSLGNTEAFF
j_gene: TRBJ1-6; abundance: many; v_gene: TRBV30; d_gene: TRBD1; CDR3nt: TGTGCCTGGAGCAACTTAGTTCGGGACAGAGCACTAAATTCACCCCTCCACTTT; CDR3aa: CAWSNLVRDRALNSPLHF
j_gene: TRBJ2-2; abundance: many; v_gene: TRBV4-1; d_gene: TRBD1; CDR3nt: TGCGCCAGCAGCCAGGGGACAGCAAACACCGGGGAGCTGTTTTTT; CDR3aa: CASSQGTANTGELFF
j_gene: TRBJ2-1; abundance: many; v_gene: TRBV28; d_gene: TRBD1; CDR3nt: TGTGCCAGCAGTGCAATCCGGGACAGGGGGTTCTTC; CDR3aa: CASSAIRDRGFF
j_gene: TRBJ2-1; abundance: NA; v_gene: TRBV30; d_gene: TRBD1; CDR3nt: TGTGCCTGGAATCTACTGGGACAGGGGGATTACAATGAGCAGTTCTTC; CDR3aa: CAWNLLGQGDYNEQFF
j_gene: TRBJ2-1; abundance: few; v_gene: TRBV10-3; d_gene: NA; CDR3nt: TGTGCCATCAGTGAGCGGGGGCTTACCGGGCGCAATGAGCAGTTCTTC; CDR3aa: CAISERGLTGRNEQFF
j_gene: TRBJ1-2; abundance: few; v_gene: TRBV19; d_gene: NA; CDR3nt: TGTGCCAGTAGTATAGATGGGACTGGCTATGGCTACACCTTC; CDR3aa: CASSIDGTGYGYTF
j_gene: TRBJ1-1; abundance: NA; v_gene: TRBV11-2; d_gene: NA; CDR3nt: TGTGCCAGCAGTAACTTCGTCGAGGGAGACACTGAAGCTTTCTTT; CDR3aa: CASSNFVEGDTEAFF
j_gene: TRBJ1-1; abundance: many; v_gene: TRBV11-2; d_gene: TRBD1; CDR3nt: TGTGCCAGCAGGACCGGGACAGCCGACATCTACATGAACACTGAAGCTTTCTTT; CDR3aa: CASRTGTADIYMNTEAFF
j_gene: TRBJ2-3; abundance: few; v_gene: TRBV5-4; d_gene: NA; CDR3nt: TGTGCCAGCAGACCCCCAGGGGCAGGATGGGCAGATACGCAGTATTTT; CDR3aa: CASRPPGAGWADTQYF
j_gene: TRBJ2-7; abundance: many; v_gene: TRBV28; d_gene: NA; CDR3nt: TGTGCCAGCAGCCCTAGTGCGGGTTCTCCCTACGAGCAGTACTTC; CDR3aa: CASSPSAGSPYEQYF
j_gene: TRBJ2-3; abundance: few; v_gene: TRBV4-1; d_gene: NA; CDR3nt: TGCGCCAGCAGCCAAGTTTGGACTCCTAGCACAGATACGCAGTATTTT; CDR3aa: CASSQVWTPSTDTQYF
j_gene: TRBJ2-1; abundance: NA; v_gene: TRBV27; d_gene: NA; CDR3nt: TGTGCCAGCACCCTCAGGGGCGGGAGTTCAGTCAATGAGCAGTTCTTC; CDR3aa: CASTLRGGSSVNEQFF
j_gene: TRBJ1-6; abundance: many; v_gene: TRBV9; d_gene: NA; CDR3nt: TGTGCCAGCAGCCCTGGGGGGACGGCTAGAAATTCACCCCTCCACTTT; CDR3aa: CASSPGGTARNSPLHF
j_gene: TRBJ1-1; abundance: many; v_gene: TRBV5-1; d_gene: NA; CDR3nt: TGCGCCAGCAGCTTGGATTTGGAGACCACTGAAGCTTTCTTT; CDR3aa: CASSLDLETTEAFF
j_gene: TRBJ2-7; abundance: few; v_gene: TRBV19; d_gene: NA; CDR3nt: TGTGCCAGTAGTATGCTACCCGATACCGGGTTTTGGGAGCAGTACTTC; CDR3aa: CASSMLPDTGFWEQYF
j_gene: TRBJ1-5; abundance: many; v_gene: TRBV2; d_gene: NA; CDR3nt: TGTGCCAGCAGTCCGAGCACAGGGAATCAGCCCCAGCATTTT; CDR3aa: CASSPSTGNQPQHF
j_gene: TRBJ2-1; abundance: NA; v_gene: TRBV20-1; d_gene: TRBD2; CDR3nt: TGCAGTGCTAGAGAAGCGGGAGGGCCCTACAATGAGCAGTTCTTC; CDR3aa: CSAREAGGPYNEQFF
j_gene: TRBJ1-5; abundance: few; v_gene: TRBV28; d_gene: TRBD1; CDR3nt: TGTGCCAGCAGTCCTCCGAGACAGGGGCCCTCGCCCCAGCATTTT; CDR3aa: CASSPPRQGPSPQHF
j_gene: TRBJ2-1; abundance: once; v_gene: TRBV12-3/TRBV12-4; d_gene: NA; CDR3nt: TGTGCCAGCAGAGAGAAGGGGTACAATGAGCAGTTCTTC; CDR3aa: CASREKGYNEQFF
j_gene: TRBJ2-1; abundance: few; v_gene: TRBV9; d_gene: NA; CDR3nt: TGTGCCAGCAGCCCGGGGGCAGGGTTGGATGAGCAGTTCTTC; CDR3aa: CASSPGAGLDEQFF
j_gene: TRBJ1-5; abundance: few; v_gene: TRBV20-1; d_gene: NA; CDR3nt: TGCAGTGCTAGAGGGGGGCCTCAGCCCCAGCATTTT; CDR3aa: CSARGGPQPQHF
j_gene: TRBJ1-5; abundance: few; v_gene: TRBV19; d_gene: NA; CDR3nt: TGTCCCCTTAGGCAGGAGCGTTATCAGCCCCAGCATTTT; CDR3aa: CPLRQERYQPQHF
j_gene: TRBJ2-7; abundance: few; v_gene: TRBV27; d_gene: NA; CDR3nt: TGTGCCAGCAGTTCTAACGACGGCTACGAGCAGTACTTC; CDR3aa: CASSSNDGYEQYF
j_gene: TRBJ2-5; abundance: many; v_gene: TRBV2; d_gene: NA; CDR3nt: TGTGCCAGCATTCCGAACCCCCAATACGAGACCCAGTACTTC; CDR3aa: CASIPNPQYETQYF
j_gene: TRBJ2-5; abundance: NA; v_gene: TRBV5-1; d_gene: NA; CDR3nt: TGCGCCAGCAGTTCCTTCACGCCTTCCGGAGAGACCCAGTACTTC; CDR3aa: CASSSFTPSGETQYF
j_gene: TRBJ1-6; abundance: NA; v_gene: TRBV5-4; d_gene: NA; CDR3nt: TGTGCCAGCAGCCCCCGGGGGGTCGATAATTCACCCCTCCACTTT; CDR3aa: CASSPRGVDNSPLHF
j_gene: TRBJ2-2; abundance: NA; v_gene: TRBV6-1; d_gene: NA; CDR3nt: TGTGCCAGCAGTGATAATCCCGGAATCGGGGAGCTGTTTTTT; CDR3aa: CASSDNPGIGELFF
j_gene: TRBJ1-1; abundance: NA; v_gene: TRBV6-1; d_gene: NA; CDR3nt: TGTGCCAGCTGGGAGGGAACTGAAGCTTTCTTT; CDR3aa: CASWEGTEAFF
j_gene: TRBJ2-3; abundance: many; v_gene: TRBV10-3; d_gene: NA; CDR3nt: TGTGCCATCAGTGAGTCGATGCCGGGGGACACAGATACGCAGTATTTT; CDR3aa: CAISESMPGDTDTQYF
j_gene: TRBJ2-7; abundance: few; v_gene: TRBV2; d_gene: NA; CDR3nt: TGTGCCAGCAGTGAATCGGCGACTGGGAAGTCCTACGAGCAGTACTTC; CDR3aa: CASSESATGKSYEQYF
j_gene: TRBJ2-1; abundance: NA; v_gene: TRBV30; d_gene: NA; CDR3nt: TGTGCCTGGAGCGTGTACAATGAGCAGTTCTTC; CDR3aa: CAWSVYNEQFF
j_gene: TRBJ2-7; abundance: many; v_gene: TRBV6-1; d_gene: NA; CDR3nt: TGTGCCAGCAGTGGGACGGGTCTTCTCCTTATCAGGAGCTACGAGCAGTACTTC; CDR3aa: CASSGTGLLLIRSYEQYF